The 8 T cell receptor beta chains given below trace back to one sample, sequenced in a study of cytomegalovirus exposure and HLA in healthy donors (dated by TCRdb to 2016 to 2017). The method behind the library was the immunoSEQ multiplex PCR assay. For the multiplex PCR, a mixture combining 60 forward primers for TCR Vbeta segments and 13 reverse primers for TCR Jbeta segments was used. The clones in this table, taken by TCRdb from immuneACCESS, are in-frame only. Not every clone is retained; where verified, under half of the shortfall comes from an unresolved V gene, and the cause of the rest is unknown. This sample has some 190,000 clones in its table, and about 85% of those were observed once. About 1.4% of the sample is held by the ten biggest clonotypes. The source material was PBMCs. The receptors here all came from a girl under 18 in good health and CMV-seropositive.

CDR3 nucleotide sequence: TGTGCCAGCAGCCGAGGGACAGGGATGAATACGCAGTATTTT. This gives the protein CASSRGTGMNTQYF. The chain couples TRBV5-6 to TRBJ2-3; 9 nucleotides match TRBD1. J was trimmed by 7 bases and V by 4 bases; bases with no gene match: 7. The CDR3 runs to 14 residues. CDR1 and CDR2 from the germline V gene are SGHDT and YYEEEE.

The CDR3 is CSVARIGGYGYTF. CDR3 coding DNA: TGCAGCGTTGCTAGGATAGGGGGCTATGGCTACACCTTC. This chain joins TRBV29-1 and TRBJ1-2, with D tentatively TRBD1 (6 bases). CDR3 length: 13 amino acids. Germline values: CDR1 SQVTM, CDR2 ANQGSEA. The V end was cut by 4 bases, the J end by 4 bases, with 13 bases between.

The chain's CDR3 is CASSLNSGDTQYF. The CDR3 region has the DNA TGTGCCAGCAGCTTAAACTCCGGGGATACGCAGTATTTT. The chain recombines TRBV7-3 with TRBJ2-3; no clear D gene. Trimming took 1 base from V and 6 from J, leaving 8 bases between them. This CDR3 comprises 13 residues. Germline lookup yields CDR1 SGHTA and CDR2 FQGTGA.

V is TRBV27 and J is TRBJ2-3; TRBD1 might be the D (6 bases). Trimming shortened V by 9 bases and J by 6 bases, and 25 bases separated the two germline ends. CDR3 length equals 16 residues. Germline lookup yields CDR1 MNHEY and CDR2 SMNVEV (reference sequence). CDR3 in amino acids: CARKAERTVPRDTQYF. The DNA for the CDR3 is TGTGCCAGAAAGGCCGAAAGGACAGTACCCAGGGATACGCAGTATTTT.

The sample holds a few counts of this clone. This chain uses TRBV6-5 with TRBJ1-1; the match to TRBD1 covers 7 bases. V shed 4 bases and J 5 bases; nucleotides not matched to a gene: 7. The V gene's germline CDR1 is MNHEY and CDR2 SVGAGI. This CDR3 has 14 residues. The CDR3 nucleotides read TGTGCCAGCAGTTTTGGACAGGCTGGAACTGAAGCTTTCTTT. It codes for CASSFGQAGTEAFF.

The chain couples TRBV29-1 to TRBJ2-3; TRBD1 aligns across 10 bases. V was clipped by 4 bases and J by 0 bases; unmatched bases: 4. Germline values: CDR1 SQVTM, CDR2 ANQGSEA. The CDR3 covers 15 residues. CDR3: CSVAGTGDSTDTQYF. In DNA form, the CDR3 reads TGCAGCGTTGCCGGGACAGGGGATAGCACAGATACGCAGTATTTT.

This chain links TRBV11-2 with TRBJ2-7, with 9 bases lining up with TRBD2. CDR1 and CDR2 from the germline V gene are SGHAT and FQNNGV. J was trimmed by 4 bases and V by 5 bases; bases with no gene match: 6. The CDR3 runs 14 residues. Here the CDR3 DNA reads TGTGCCAGCAGCATGACTAGCGGAGGGTACGAGCAGTACTTC. It codes for CASSMTSGGYEQYF.

The V and J genes are TRBV5-1 and TRBJ1-4; 7 positions match TRBD1. This CDR3 comprises 15 residues. Trimming cost V 4 bases and J 6 bases; bases outside gene matches: 9. Per the germline V gene, CDR1 is SGHRS and CDR2 is YFSETQ. The CDR3 nucleotides are TGCGCCAGCAGCGTAAACAGGGGTGGTTATGAAAAACTGTTTTTT. This sequence encodes CASSVNRGGYEKLFF.